The 6 T cell receptor beta chains below were found in one sample sequenced in a study of T cell responses to AZD1222 COVID-19 vaccine. Sequencing used immunoSEQ multiplex PCR; TCRdb keeps in-frame clones, though not all of them. The data show 140,000 or so clones, approximately 90% seen once. The sequencing here drew on peripheral blood, taken on day 0 of AZD1222 vaccination. The receptors derive from an adult in good health.

This clone has just one count. The chain carries TRBV5-8 and TRBJ1-2; 7 bases agree with TRBD1. This CDR3 is 14 amino acids long. CDR1 and CDR2 from the germline V gene are SGHTS and YDEGEE. V was clipped by 4 bases and J by 7 bases; unmatched bases: 10. The CDR3, as DNA: TGTGCCAGCAGCATCGACAGGGCCTTGGCTGGCTACACCTTC. This sequence encodes CASSIDRALAGYTF. The entire variable domain, with the rest obtained from reference TRBV5-8 and TRBJ1-2, is as follows: EAGVTQSPTHLIKTRGQQATLRCSPISGHTSVYWYQQALGLGLQFLLWYDEGEERNRGNFPPRFSGRQFPNYSSELNVNALELEDSALYLCASSIDRALAGYTFGSGTRLTVV.

The DNA of the CDR3 is TGTGCCAGCAGCTTAATGCCCGGGGGGAACACTGAAGCTTTCTTT. Its protein product is CASSLMPGGNTEAFF. The chain links TRBV11-2 to TRBJ1-1; TRBD1 is a possible D gene (5 bases). With 2 bases removed from V and 1 base from J, the gap between germline ends came to 11 bases. Germline V CDR1 and CDR2: SGHAT, FQNNGV. The CDR3 extends over 15 amino acids.

V usage is TRBV6-6 and J usage is TRBJ1-4; D is ambiguous. This CDR3 has 15 residues. V lost 2 bases and J lost 8, with 15 bases in between. Germline assignment: CDR1 MNHNY and CDR2 SVGAGI (reference sequence). The CDR3: CASSYPDAWREKLFF. DNA of the CDR3: TGTGCCAGCAGTTACCCGGACGCCTGGCGGGAAAAACTGTTTTTT.

Comments on this clone: The germline gene is not matched at one end of the junction; a read error may be the cause. This chain connects TRBV7-7 to TRBJ2-1; D remains ambiguous. CDR1 and CDR2 (germline): SSHAT, FNYEAQ (reference sequence). The CDR3 length is 16 residues. The CDR3 DNA reads TGTGCTAGCAGCTTGGCCCCGGGCAGGCAGCACAATGAGCAGTTCTTC. This codes for CASSLAPGRQHNEQFF.

The V call is TRBV7-2, the J call TRBJ2-3, with D unresolved. Deletions cut 6 bases from V and 2 bases from J, with 9 bases between. The CDR3 has 13 amino acids. Germline values: CDR1 SGHTA, CDR2 FQGNSA. This CDR3 reads CASRRPPTDTQYF. The CDR3 DNA follows: TGTGCCAGCAGGAGACCCCCCACAGATACGCAGTATTTT.

The CDR3 coding sequence is TGTGCCAGCGGTGGACTGCGCCCGAGGGAGACCCAGTACTTC. Translation gives CASGGLRPRETQYF. This rearrangement joins TRBV25-1 to TRBJ2-5, with a tentative D call TRBD2 (5 bases). The CDR3 contains 14 residues. Germline V lookup: CDR1 MGHDK, CDR2 SYGVNS. V lost 8 bases to trimming and J lost 5 bases, with 18 bases between them.